This T cell receptor (beta chain) originates from a study of blood T cell repertoires in COVID-19. The overall study: Collection of acute and convalescent COVID-19 samples took place in the United States, Italy and Spain. PBMCs, B-cell-depleted T cells, or T cells provided the cDNA or gDNA that made up the material.

Original methodology: The assay estimated nucleated cells by amplifying reference gene primers. Assay used: immunoSEQ multiplex PCR; TCRdb lists only in-frame clones, some missing. V and J calls plus clone size are reproduced from that table; the DNA served to infer D and trimming. This table has hundreds of thousands of clones, approximately 88% appearing once. V lost 5 bases to trimming and J lost 3 bases; unmatched junction nucleotides: 7. Germline values: CDR1 SGHNT, CDR2 YYREEE (reference sequence). This CDR3 is built from 14 residues. This TCR derives from a man aged 40-55 years with acute or convalescent COVID-19. The sample comprised peripheral blood. This chain joins TRBV5-4 and TRBJ2-5, with 7 bases identical to TRBD1. CDR3: CASRPPGQKETQYF. CDR3 DNA: TGTGCCAGCAGGCCTCCGGGACAGAAAGAGACCCAGTACTTC.